Listed here are 18 T cell receptor beta chains from one sample, sequenced in a study of cytomegalovirus exposure and HLA in healthy donors. The PCR had 60 Vbeta and 13 Jbeta primers. Generated by immunoSEQ multiplex PCR, the TCRdb table keeps only in-frame clones and is missing some. The sample has about 200,000 clones, roughly 72% seen once. Sequencing was carried out using PBMCs. Receptor source: a man aged 30 to 45 in good health and CMV-seronegative.

The chain recombines TRBV5-6 with TRBJ1-2; 7 nucleotides align to TRBD1. The CDR3 consists of 14 residues. CDR1 SGHDT and CDR2 YYEEEE come from the germline V gene. The trim removed 0 bases at V and 14 bases at J, leaving 13 bases unmatched. CDR3 region: CASSLVTGTARVTF. Written as DNA, the CDR3 is TGTGCCAGCAGCTTGGTGACAGGGACGGCAAGGGTTACCTTC.

This rearrangement joins TRBV2 to TRBJ1-1, with D possibly matching TRBD1 (5 bases). V lost 9 bases to trimming and J lost 6 bases, with 20 bases between them. CDR1 is SNHLY, CDR2 FYNNEI, per germline. The CDR3 covers 14 residues. The CDR3 DNA reads TGTGCCAGTACAATAGGGACTACCGGCGCTGAAGCTTTCTTT. As protein: CASTIGTTGAEAFF.

This chain joins TRBV11-3 and TRBJ2-2, with D possibly TRBD2 on 5 matching bases. Trimming left V 5 bases short and J 6 bases short, with 10 bases between. This CDR3 region has 13 residues. Germline loops: CDR1 SGHNT, CDR2 YENEEA. The CDR3 DNA follows: TGTGCCAGCAGCCGAAGTAGCGCCGGGGAGCTGTTTTTT. Residues: CASSRSSAGELFF. The full variable domain, in which reference TRBV11-3 and TRBJ2-2 provide the parts outside the CDR3, is EAGVVQSPRYKIIEKKQPVAFWCNPISGHNTLYWYLQNLGQGPELLIRYENEEAVDDSQLPKDRFSAERLKGVDSTLKIQPAELGDSAVYLCASSRSSAGELFFGEGSRLTVL.

The chain links TRBV19 to TRBJ2-1, with 7 bases matching TRBD2. The CDR3 has 15 amino acids. The junction had 9 bases not matched to a gene; V was cut back by 1 base and J by 9 bases. In germline, CDR1 is LNHDA, CDR2 SQIVND (reference sequence). The CDR3 loop is CASSIVAGVVSEQFF. The CDR3 region has the DNA TGTGCCAGTAGTATAGTGGCGGGAGTAGTTAGTGAGCAGTTCTTC.

This clone appeared a few times. The chain is built from TRBV18 and TRBJ2-7, with TRBD2 matching 11 bases. The CDR3 extends over 17 amino acids. J gave up 7 bases and V 3 bases, and 14 bases lay outside the gene matches. Germline V gene lookup returns CDR1 KGHSH and CDR2 LQKENI. CDR3 sequence: CASSPFGTSGYPREQYF. The CDR3 nucleotides are TGTGCCAGCTCACCGTTTGGGACTAGCGGATATCCTAGGGAGCAGTACTTC.

This chain links TRBV7-9 with TRBJ2-3; D is unresolved. There are 11 residues in the CDR3. V shed 5 bases and J shed 4 bases, with 4 bases lying between them. The germline CDR1 and CDR2 sequences are SEHNR and FQNEAQ (reference sequence). The CDR3 nucleotides read TGTGCCAGCAGCCCTCCAGATACGCAGTATTTT. This codes for CASSPPDTQYF.

The chain links TRBV10-2 to TRBJ2-7, with 10 bases aligning to TRBD2. Germline assignment: CDR1 WSHSY and CDR2 SAAADI. The CDR3 loop spans 17 amino acids. J lost 4 bases, V lost 0 bases, and 9 bases had no gene match. The CDR3 protein is CASSESSSGRTPYEQYF. The CDR3 nucleotides read TGCGCCAGCAGTGAGTCGAGTAGCGGGAGGACTCCGTACGAGCAGTACTTC.

This clone was counted once. The chain links TRBV19 to TRBJ1-5, with D maybe TRBD1 (6 bases). This CDR3 is built from 18 residues. Germline CDR1 LNHDA, CDR2 SQIVND (reference sequence). The V gene lost 1 base and the J gene lost 0 bases, with 16 bases spanning the gap. The CDR3 sequence: CASSIVQGTTYSNQPQHF. The DNA of the CDR3 is TGTGCCAGTAGTATAGTTCAGGGGACGACTTATAGCAATCAGCCCCAGCATTTT. Drawing the rest from reference TRBV19 and TRBJ1-5, the complete variable domain is DGGITQSPKYLFRKEGQNVTLSCEQNLNHDAMYWYRQDPGQGLRLIYYSQIVNDFQKGDIAEGYSVSREKKESFPLTVTSAQKNPTAFYLCASSIVQGTTYSNQPQHFGDGTRLSIL.

The genes are TRBV5-1 and TRBJ2-7; D perhaps matches TRBD2 (5 bases). CDR1 is SGHRS, CDR2 YFSETQ, per germline. CDR3 size: 16 residues. V dropped 4 bases and J dropped 0 bases, with 17 bases sitting between them. The CDR3 nucleotides read TGCGCCAGCAGCAAAGGAGCGGCCGGTGTCTCCTACGAGCAGTACTTC. Translation: CASSKGAAGVSYEQYF.

This clone came up once. The V call is TRBV11-2, the J call TRBJ2-2; D is possibly TRBD2 (5 bases). Germline CDR1 reads SGHAT; CDR2 reads FQNNGV. Trimming took off 7 bases at V and 5 bases at J, with 8 bases between the two ends. The CDR3 loop spans 12 amino acids. The CDR3 region is CASTSGTGELFF. CDR3 sequence (DNA): TGTGCCAGCACGTCGGGGACCGGGGAGCTGTTTTTT. Full variable domain (rest looked up from reference TRBV11-2 and TRBJ2-2): EAGVAQSPRYKIIEKRQSVAFWCNPISGHATLYWYQQILGQGPKLLIQFQNNGVVDDSQLPKDRFSAERLKGVDSTLKIQPAKLEDSAVYLCASTSGTGELFFGEGSRLTVL.

This clone occurred once. This chain links TRBV28 with TRBJ2-7; no firm D call. The germline V gene has CDR1 MDHEN and CDR2 SYDVKM. V dropped 2 bases and J dropped 3 bases, with 5 bases sitting between them. This CDR3 contains 12 residues. The CDR3, as DNA: TGTGCCAGCAGTTTACAGGTCTACGAGCAGTACTTC. Amino acids: CASSLQVYEQYF.

The rearrangement uses TRBV6-1 and TRBJ1-2, with 7 bases aligning to TRBD1. Trimming cost V 1 base and J 4 bases; bases outside gene matches: 6. In germline, CDR1 is MNHNS, CDR2 SASEGT. The CDR3 spans 15 residues. CDR3: CASSEGTGSGYGYTF. The DNA for the CDR3 is TGTGCCAGCAGTGAAGGGACAGGTTCGGGCTATGGCTACACCTTC.

The chain is built from TRBV28 and TRBJ1-4, with TRBD1 matching 9 bases. The CDR3 length is 14 residues. The V gene end was trimmed by 3 bases and the J gene end by 7 bases; junction bases not matched to a gene: 3. The germline V gene encodes CDR1 MDHEN and CDR2 SYDVKM. The CDR3 region has the DNA TGTGCCAGCAGTTTCGGACAGGGGCCTGAAAAACTGTTTTTT. This translates into CASSFGQGPEKLFF. The full variable domain, with the rest looked up from reference TRBV28 and TRBJ1-4, is DVKVTQSSRYLVKRTGEKVFLECVQDMDHENMFWYRQDPGLGLRLIYFSYDVKMKEKGDIPEGYSVSREKKERFSLILESASTNQTSMYLCASSFGQGPEKLFFGSGTQLSVL.

This clone was seen a handful of times. The chain links TRBV7-6 to TRBJ2-7; D gene ambiguous. CDR3 size: 11 residues. V was clipped by 2 bases and J by 6 bases, with 5 bases between them. From germline, CDR1 is SGHVS and CDR2 FNYEAQ. This CDR3 reads CASSLTGEQYF. CDR3 nucleotide sequence: TGTGCCAGCAGCTTAACCGGCGAGCAGTACTTC.

The chain recombines TRBV7-2 with TRBJ2-7; 11 bases fit TRBD2. After removal of 5 bases from V and 6 bases from J, the junction contained 15 bases not matched to a gene. There are 17 residues in the CDR3. Per germline, CDR1 SGHTA and CDR2 FQGNSA. CDR3 nucleotide sequence: TGTGCCAGCAGCGATCTACGGATTAGCGGGAGGGAGACCGAGCAGTACTTC. It encodes CASSDLRISGRETEQYF.

The chain combines TRBV19 with TRBJ2-2; 8 bases map to TRBD1. The CDR3 is made up of 15 amino acids. CDR1 is LNHDA and CDR2 is SQIVND in the germline V gene (reference sequence). Germline trimming cut 4 bases from V and 5 bases from J; bases unmatched to any gene: 6. The CDR3 DNA is TGTGCCAGTAGTAGGGCAGGGGGCGTAACCGGGGAGCTGTTTTTT. Translated, it gives CASSRAGGVTGELFF.

The chain has TRBV28 and TRBJ2-5; weak D call: TRBD2 (5 bases). CDR3 size: 16 residues. The ends were cut back, 1 base at V and 4 bases at J, with 16 bases in the middle. The germline V gene encodes CDR1 MDHEN and CDR2 SYDVKM. The CDR3 protein is CASSLSGTNGPETQYF. The DNA of the CDR3 is TGTGCCAGCAGTTTATCGGGAACCAATGGGCCAGAGACCCAGTACTTC.

This clone appeared once. The rearrangement links TRBV6-5 to TRBJ2-3; D unclear. CDR1 and CDR2 (germline): MNHEY, SVGAGI. The V end lost 6 bases, the J end lost 10 bases, and 11 bases lay between the germline ends. The CDR3 covers 11 residues. CDR3 nucleotides: TGTGCCAGCAGAACGGGTTACTCGCAGTATTTT. Amino acids: CASRTGYSQYF.